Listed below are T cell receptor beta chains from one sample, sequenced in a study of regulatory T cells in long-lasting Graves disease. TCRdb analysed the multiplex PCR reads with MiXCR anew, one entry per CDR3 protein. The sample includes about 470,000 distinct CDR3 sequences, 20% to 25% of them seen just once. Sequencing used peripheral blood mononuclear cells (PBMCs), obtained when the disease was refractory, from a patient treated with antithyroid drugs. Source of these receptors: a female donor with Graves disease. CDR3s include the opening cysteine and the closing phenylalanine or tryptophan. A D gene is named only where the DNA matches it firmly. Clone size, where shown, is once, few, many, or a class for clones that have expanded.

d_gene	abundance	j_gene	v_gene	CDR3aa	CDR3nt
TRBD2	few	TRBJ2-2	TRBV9	CASSALLAGAHTGELFF	TGTGCCAGCAGCGCCCTCCTAGCGGGAGCGCACACCGGGGAGCTGTTTTTT
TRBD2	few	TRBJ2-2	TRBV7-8	CASLPLGRETGELFF	TGTGCCAGCCTACCCTTGGGGAGGGAGACCGGGGAGCTGTTTTTT
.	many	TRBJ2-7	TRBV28	CASSDSAAGFEQYF	TGTGCCAGCAGTGATAGCGCGGCCGGGTTCGAGCAGTACTTC
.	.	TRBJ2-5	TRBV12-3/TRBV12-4	CASSFSIQETQYF	TGTGCCAGCAGTTTTTCTATCCAAGAGACCCAGTACTTC
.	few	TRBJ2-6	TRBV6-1	CASSPDNSGANVLTF	TGTGCCAGCAGCCCAGACAACTCTGGTGCCAACGTCCTGACTTTC
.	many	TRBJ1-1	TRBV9	CASSAHLTDNTEAFF	TGTGCCAGCAGCGCCCACTTGACAGATAACACTGAAGCTTTCTTT
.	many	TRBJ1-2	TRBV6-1	CASRDPTRWSYTF	TGTGCCAGCCGTGACCCCACTCGTTGGAGCTACACCTTC
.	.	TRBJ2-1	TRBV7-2	CASIRVRPHEQFF	TGTGCCAGCATCCGGGTGAGGCCCCATGAGCAGTTCTTC
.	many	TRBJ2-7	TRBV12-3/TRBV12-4	CANRVTRGTSYEQYF	TGTGCCAACAGGGTTACAAGAGGGACCTCCTACGAGCAGTACTTC
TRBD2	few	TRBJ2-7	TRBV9	CASSVGPGTSGYEQYF	TGTGCCAGCAGCGTAGGGCCCGGGACTAGCGGCTACGAGCAGTACTTC
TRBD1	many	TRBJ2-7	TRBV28	CASSFAGGRYEQYF	TGTGCCAGCAGTTTCGCAGGGGGTAGGTACGAGCAGTACTTC
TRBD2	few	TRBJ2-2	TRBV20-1	CSARGLAGGELFF	TGCAGTGCTAGAGGCCTAGCGGGGGGGGAGCTGTTTTTT
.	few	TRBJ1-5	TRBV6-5	CASSSEQGLSQPQHF	TGTGCCAGCAGTTCCGAACAGGGTCTAAGTCAGCCCCAGCATTTT
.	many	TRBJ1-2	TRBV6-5	CASSYSYSLKTNGYTF	TGTGCCAGCAGTTACTCGTATTCGCTCAAGACCAATGGCTACACCTTC
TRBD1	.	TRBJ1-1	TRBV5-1	CASSPRDSDLNTEAFF	TGCGCCAGCAGCCCTCGGGACAGTGACTTGAACACTGAAGCTTTCTTT
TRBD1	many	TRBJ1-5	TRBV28	CASSRTGTGSNQPQHF	TGTGCCAGCAGCCGTACCGGGACAGGGAGCAATCAGCCCCAGCATTTT
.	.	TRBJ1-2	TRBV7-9	CASSLPFLSERENYGYTF	TGTGCCAGCAGCTTACCCTTTTTGTCAGAAAGGGAAAACTATGGCTACACCTTC
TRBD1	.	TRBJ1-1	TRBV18	CASSPGTEHTEAFF	TGTGCCAGCTCACCGGGGACAGAGCACACTGAAGCTTTCTTT
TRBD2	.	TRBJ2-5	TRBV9	CASSAGTSLTQYF	TGTGCCAGCAGCGCGGGGACTAGTCTGACCCAGTACTTC
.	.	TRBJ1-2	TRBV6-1	CASSGLDRAYGYTF	TGTGCCAGCAGTGGCCTGGACCGGGCCTATGGCTACACCTTC
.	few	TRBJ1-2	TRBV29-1	CSGLTGNYGYTF	TGCAGCGGCCTCACAGGGAACTATGGCTACACCTTC
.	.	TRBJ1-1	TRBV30	CAWTPGREAFF	TGTGCCTGGACCCCAGGTAGGGAAGCTTTCTTT
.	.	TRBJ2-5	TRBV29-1	CSVRVPPGETQYF	TGCAGCGTCCGGGTCCCCCCGGGGGAGACCCAGTACTTC
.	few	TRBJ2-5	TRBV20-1	CSARVPDSQETQYF	TGCAGTGCTAGAGTCCCGGACAGCCAAGAGACCCAGTACTTC
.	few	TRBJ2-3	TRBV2	CASSEGGRDTQYF	TGTGCCAGCAGCGAAGGGGGGCGAGATACGCAGTATTTT
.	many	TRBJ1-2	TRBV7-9	CASSLAGAGYGYTF	TGTGCCAGCAGCTTAGCGGGAGCCGGCTATGGCTACACCTTC
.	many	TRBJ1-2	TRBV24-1	CATSEAGRQYGYTF	TGTGCCACCAGTGAGGCGGGACGGCAGTATGGCTACACCTTC
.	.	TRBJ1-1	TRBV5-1	CASSSQVGGTEAFF	TGCGCCAGCAGCTCCCAGGTGGGGGGGACTGAAGCTTTCTTT
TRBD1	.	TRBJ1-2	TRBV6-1	CASTRLGQGTYGYTF	TGTGCCAGCACCCGACTAGGACAGGGAACGTATGGCTACACCTTC
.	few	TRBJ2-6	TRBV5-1	CASSLFYGLYGSGANVLTF	TGCGCCAGCAGCTTATTTTACGGGCTATATGGTTCTGGGGCCAACGTCCTGACTTTC
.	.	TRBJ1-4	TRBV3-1	CASSQDSDRLNEKLFF	TGTGCCAGCAGCCAAGATTCCGACAGACTTAATGAAAAACTGTTTTTT
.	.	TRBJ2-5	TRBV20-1	CSARTTVGIEAQYF	TGCAGTGCTCGTACGACTGTAGGAATAGAGGCCCAGTACTTC
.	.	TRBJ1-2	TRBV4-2	CASSQAVTGYGYTF	TGTGCCAGCAGCCAAGCCGTAACGGGCTATGGCTACACCTTC
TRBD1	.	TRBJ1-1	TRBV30	CAWGGDSTEAFF	TGTGCCTGGGGGGGGGACAGCACTGAAGCTTTCTTT
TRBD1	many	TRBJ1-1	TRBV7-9	CASSVSGTGTTEAFF	TGTGCCAGCAGCGTTAGCGGGACAGGGACCACTGAAGCTTTCTTT
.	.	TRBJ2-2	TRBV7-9	CASSLVFTPGELFF	TGTGCCAGCAGCTTAGTCTTTACTCCCGGGGAGCTGTTTTTT
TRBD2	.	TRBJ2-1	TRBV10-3	CAIQPGLAGGRTYNEQFF	TGTGCCATCCAACCGGGACTAGCGGGGGGTAGGACCTACAATGAGCAGTTCTTC
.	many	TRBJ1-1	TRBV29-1	CSVHSNTEAFF	TGCAGCGTTCACTCGAACACTGAAGCTTTCTTT
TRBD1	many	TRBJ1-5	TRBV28	CASSFLGGQVNQPQHF	TGTGCCAGCAGTTTCCTAGGTGGACAGGTCAATCAGCCCCAGCATTTT
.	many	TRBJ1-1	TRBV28	CASTQSELNTEAFF	TGTGCCAGCACCCAGTCGGAGTTGAACACTGAAGCTTTCTTT